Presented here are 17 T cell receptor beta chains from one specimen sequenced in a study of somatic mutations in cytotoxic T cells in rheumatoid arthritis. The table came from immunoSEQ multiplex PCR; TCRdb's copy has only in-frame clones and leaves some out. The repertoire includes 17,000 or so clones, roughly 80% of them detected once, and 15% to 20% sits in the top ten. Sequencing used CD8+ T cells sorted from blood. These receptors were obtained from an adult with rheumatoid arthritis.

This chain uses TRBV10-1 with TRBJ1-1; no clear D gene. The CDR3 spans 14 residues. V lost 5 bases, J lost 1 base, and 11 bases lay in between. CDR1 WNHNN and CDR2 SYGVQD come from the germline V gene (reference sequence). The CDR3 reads CASSHAGENTEAFF. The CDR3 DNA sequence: TGCGCCAGCAGTCACGCGGGAGAGAACACTGAAGCTTTCTTT.

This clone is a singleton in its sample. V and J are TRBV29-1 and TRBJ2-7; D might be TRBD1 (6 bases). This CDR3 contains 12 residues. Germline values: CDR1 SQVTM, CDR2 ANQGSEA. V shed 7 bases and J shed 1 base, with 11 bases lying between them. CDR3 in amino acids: CSAQTGSYEQYF. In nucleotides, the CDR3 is TGCAGCGCCCAGACAGGATCCTACGAGCAGTACTTC.

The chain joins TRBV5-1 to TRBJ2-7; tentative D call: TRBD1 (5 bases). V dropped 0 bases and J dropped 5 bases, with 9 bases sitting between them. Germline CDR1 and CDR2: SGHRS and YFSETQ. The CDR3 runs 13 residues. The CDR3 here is CASSLAGSHEQYF. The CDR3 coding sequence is TGCGCCAGCAGCTTGGCAGGGTCCCACGAGCAGTACTTC.

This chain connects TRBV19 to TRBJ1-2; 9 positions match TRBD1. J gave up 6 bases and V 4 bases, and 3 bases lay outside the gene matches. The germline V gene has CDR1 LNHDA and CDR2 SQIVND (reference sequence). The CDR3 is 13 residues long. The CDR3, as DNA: TGTGCCAGTAGTACTCGGACAGGGGATGGCTACACCTTC. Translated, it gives CASSTRTGDGYTF. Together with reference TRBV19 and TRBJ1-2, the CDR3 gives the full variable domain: DGGITQSPKYLFRKEGQNVTLSCEQNLNHDAMYWYRQDPGQGLRLIYYSQIVNDFQKGDIAEGYSVSREKKESFPLTVTSAQKNPTAFYLCASSTRTGDGYTFGSGTRLTVV.

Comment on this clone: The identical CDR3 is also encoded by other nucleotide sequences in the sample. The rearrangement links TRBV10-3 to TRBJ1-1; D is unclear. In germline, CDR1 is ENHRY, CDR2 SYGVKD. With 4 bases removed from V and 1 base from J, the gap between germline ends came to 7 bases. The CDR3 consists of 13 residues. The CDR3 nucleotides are TGTGCCATCAGTGGACACCAGAACACTGAAGCTTTCTTT. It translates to CAISGHQNTEAFF.

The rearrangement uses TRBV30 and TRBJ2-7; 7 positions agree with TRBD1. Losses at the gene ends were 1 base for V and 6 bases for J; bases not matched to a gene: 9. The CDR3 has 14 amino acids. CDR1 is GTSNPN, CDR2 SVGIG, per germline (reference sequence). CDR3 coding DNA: TGTGCCTGGAGTGGGGGACAGTCAGGGGCCGAGCAGTACTTC. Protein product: CAWSGGQSGAEQYF.

The CDR3 nucleotides are TGTGCCAGAGAGGGAGGGGGAGGTAATTCACCCCTCCACTTT. It codes for CAREGGGGNSPLHF. V gene TRBV2 combines with J gene TRBJ1-6; perhaps TRBD1 as D (6 bases). The CDR3 sequence is 14 residues long. V was cut by 9 bases and J by 6 bases, with 15 bases left in between. Germline loops: CDR1 SNHLY, CDR2 FYNNEI.

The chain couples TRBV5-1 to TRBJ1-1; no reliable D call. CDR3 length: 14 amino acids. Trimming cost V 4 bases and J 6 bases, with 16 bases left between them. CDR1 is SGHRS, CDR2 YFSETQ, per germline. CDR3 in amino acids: CASSPGPLSAEAFF. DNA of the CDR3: TGCGCCAGCAGCCCGGGCCCCTTGAGCGCTGAAGCTTTCTTT. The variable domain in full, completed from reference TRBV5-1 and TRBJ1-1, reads KAGVTQTPRYLIKTRGQQVTLSCSPISGHRSVSWYQQTPGQGLQFLFEYFSETQRNKGNFPGRFSGRQFSNSRSEMNVSTLELGDSALYLCASSPGPLSAEAFFGQGTRLTVV.

In DNA, the CDR3 is TGTGCCAGCAGTTCTCTTGGGGGGGCCAAAAACATTCAGTACTTC. Translation gives CASSSLGGAKNIQYF. J is TRBJ2-4 and V is TRBV28, with D possibly TRBD2 on 6 matching bases. CDR1 is MDHEN, CDR2 SYDVKM, per germline. Trimming shortened V by 4 bases and J by 1 base, and 11 bases separated the two germline ends. The CDR3 is made up of 15 amino acids.

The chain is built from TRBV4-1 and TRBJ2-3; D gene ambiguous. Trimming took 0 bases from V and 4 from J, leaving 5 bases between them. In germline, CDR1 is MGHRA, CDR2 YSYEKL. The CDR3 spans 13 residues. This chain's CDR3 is CASSQDMADTQYF. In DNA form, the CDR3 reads TGCGCCAGCAGCCAAGATATGGCAGATACGCAGTATTTT.

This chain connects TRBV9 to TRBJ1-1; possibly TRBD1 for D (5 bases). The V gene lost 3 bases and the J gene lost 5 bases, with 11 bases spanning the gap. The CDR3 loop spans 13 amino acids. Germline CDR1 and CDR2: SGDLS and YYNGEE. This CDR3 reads CASSGGVETEAFF. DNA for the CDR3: TGTGCCAGCAGCGGAGGGGTGGAGACTGAAGCTTTCTTT.

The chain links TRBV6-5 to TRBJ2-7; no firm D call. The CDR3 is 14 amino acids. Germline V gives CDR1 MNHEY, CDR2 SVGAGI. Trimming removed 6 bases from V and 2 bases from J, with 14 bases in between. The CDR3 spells CASSSRRQAYEQYF. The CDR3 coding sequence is TGTGCCAGCAGCTCTAGACGTCAAGCCTACGAGCAGTACTTC.

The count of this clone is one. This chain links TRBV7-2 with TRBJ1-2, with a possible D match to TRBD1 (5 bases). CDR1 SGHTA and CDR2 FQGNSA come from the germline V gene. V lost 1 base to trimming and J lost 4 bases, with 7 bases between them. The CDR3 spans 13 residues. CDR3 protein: CASSLGGPYGYTF. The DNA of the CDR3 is TGTGCCAGCAGCTTAGGGGGACCCTATGGCTACACCTTC.

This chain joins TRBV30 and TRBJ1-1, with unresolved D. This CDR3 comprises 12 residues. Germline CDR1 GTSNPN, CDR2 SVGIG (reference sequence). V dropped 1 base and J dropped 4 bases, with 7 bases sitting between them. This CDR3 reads CAWSDRLTEAFF. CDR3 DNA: TGTGCCTGGAGTGACCGCCTCACTGAAGCTTTCTTT. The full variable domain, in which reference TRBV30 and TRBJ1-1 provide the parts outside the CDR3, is SQTIHQWPATLVQPVGSPLSLECTVEGTSNPNLYWYRQAAGRGLQLLFYSVGIGQISSEVPQNLSASRPQDRQFILSSKKLLLSDSGFYLCAWSDRLTEAFFGQGTRLTVV.

CDR3 nucleotide sequence: TGTGCCAGCAGCGTTCGGACAGCCGGGATTAGCACAGATACGCAGTATTTT. This codes for CASSVRTAGISTDTQYF. The chain couples TRBV9 to TRBJ2-3; TRBD1 might be the D (6 bases). There are 17 residues in the CDR3. In germline, CDR1 is SGDLS, CDR2 YYNGEE. V dropped 2 bases and J dropped 0 bases, with 16 bases sitting between them. Supplemented by reference TRBV9 and TRBJ2-3, the full variable domain reads DSGVTQTPKHLITATGQRVTLRCSPRSGDLSVYWYQQSLDQGLQFLIQYYNGEERAKGNILERFSAQQFPDLHSELNLSSLELGDSALYFCASSVRTAGISTDTQYFGPGTRLTVL.

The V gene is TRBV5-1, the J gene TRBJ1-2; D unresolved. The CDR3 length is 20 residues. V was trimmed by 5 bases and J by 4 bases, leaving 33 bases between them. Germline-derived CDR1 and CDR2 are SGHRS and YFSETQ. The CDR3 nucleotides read TGCGCCAGCAGAGGTCTGGGCAGTTTCCTTGTATTCCCAAACTCCTATGGCTACACCTTC. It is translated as CASRGLGSFLVFPNSYGYTF. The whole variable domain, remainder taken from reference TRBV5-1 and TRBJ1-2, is KAGVTQTPRYLIKTRGQQVTLSCSPISGHRSVSWYQQTPGQGLQFLFEYFSETQRNKGNFPGRFSGRQFSNSRSEMNVSTLELGDSALYLCASRGLGSFLVFPNSYGYTFGSGTRLTVV.

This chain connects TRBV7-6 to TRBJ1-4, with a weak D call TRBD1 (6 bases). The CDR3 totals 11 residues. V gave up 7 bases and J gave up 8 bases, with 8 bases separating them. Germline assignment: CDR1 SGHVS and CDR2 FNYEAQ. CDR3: CASKGGEKLFF. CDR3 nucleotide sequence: TGTGCCAGCAAGGGGGGCGAAAAACTGTTTTTT.